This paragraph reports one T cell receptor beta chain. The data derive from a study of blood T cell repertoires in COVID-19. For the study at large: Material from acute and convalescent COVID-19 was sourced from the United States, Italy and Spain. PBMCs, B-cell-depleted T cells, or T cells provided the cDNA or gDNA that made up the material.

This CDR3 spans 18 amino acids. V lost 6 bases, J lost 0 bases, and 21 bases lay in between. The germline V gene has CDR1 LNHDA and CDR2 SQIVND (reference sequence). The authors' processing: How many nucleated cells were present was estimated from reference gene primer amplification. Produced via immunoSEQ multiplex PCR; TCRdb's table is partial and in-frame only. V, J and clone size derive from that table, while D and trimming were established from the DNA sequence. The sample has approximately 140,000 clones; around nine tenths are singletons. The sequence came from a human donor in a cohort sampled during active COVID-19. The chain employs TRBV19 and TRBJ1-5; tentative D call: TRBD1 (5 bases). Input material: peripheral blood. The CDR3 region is CASSPRGRGGNSNQPQHF. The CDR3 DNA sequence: TGTGCCAGTAGCCCCCGGGGGAGGGGAGGTAATAGCAATCAGCCCCAGCATTTT.